These 28 T cell receptor beta chains originate from one sample sequenced in a study of cytomegalovirus exposure and HLA in healthy donors. Researchers ran the PCR with 60 Vbeta and 13 Jbeta primers. Method: immunoSEQ multiplex PCR; TCRdb's copy keeps in-frame clones and lacks some. The sample lists some 70,000 clones; 65% to 70% were seen once. The sequenced sample consisted of PBMCs. The receptor source for this set is a male donor in good health and CMV-seropositive.

This clone was seen just once. This chain uses TRBV18 with TRBJ2-1; the D gene is possibly TRBD2 (6 bases). Germline V gene lookup returns CDR1 KGHSH and CDR2 LQKENI. Trimming left V 5 bases short and J 8 bases short, with 16 bases between. The CDR3 length is 14 residues. The CDR3 sequence is CASSGAGSMDEQFF. DNA for the CDR3: TGTGCCAGCTCAGGAGCCGGGAGCATGGATGAGCAGTTCTTC.

The chain recombines TRBV5-1 with TRBJ2-3; TRBD1 matches 11 bases. The CDR3 runs 18 residues. CDR1 is SGHRS and CDR2 is YFSETQ in the germline V gene. The J segment lost 0 bases and the V segment lost 4 bases, leaving 10 bases of the junction unmatched. The CDR3 region is CASSLGTGGFGSTDTQYF. Here the CDR3 DNA reads TGCGCCAGCAGCCTCGGGACAGGGGGGTTTGGGAGCACAGATACGCAGTATTTT. The entire variable domain, with the rest obtained from reference TRBV5-1 and TRBJ2-3, is as follows: KAGVTQTPRYLIKTRGQQVTLSCSPISGHRSVSWYQQTPGQGLQFLFEYFSETQRNKGNFPGRFSGRQFSNSRSEMNVSTLELGDSALYLCASSLGTGGFGSTDTQYFGPGTRLTVL.

J is TRBJ2-5 and V is TRBV6-1; a weak D match, TRBD2 (6 bases). The germline V and J ends were trimmed by 6 bases and 5 bases, with 13 bases remaining between them. Germline CDR1 reads MNHNS; CDR2 reads SASEGT. The CDR3 consists of 13 residues. In DNA form, the CDR3 reads TGTGCCAGCAGGGGACTGGGACGGGAGACCCAGTACTTC. Translation: CASRGLGRETQYF.

This chain links TRBV29-1 with TRBJ1-2, with TRBD1 identical over 10 bases. The germline V gene encodes CDR1 SQVTM and CDR2 ANQGSEA. The CDR3 has 15 residues. J was trimmed by 1 base and V by 3 bases; bases with no gene match: 5. The CDR3 spells CSVEARDRGNYGYTF. CDR3 DNA: TGCAGCGTTGAGGCCCGGGACAGGGGTAACTATGGCTACACCTTC. Together with reference TRBV29-1 and TRBJ1-2, the CDR3 gives the full variable domain: SAVISQKPSRDICQRGTSLTIQCQVDSQVTMMFWYRQQPGQSLTLIATANQGSEATYESGFVIDKFPISRPNLTFSTLTVSNMSPEDSSIYLCSVEARDRGNYGYTFGSGTRLTVV.

The V call is TRBV29-1, the J call TRBJ1-2; TRBD1 might be the D (6 bases). Germline V gene data show CDR1 as SQVTM and CDR2 as ANQGSEA. With 6 bases removed from V and 6 bases from J, the gap between germline ends came to 20 bases. The CDR3 runs to 14 residues. The DNA for the CDR3 is TGCAGCGTCCGGGGGGGCAGTTCATCGCATGGCTACACCTTC. Translating it yields CSVRGGSSSHGYTF.

This clone has a single count. The J gene is TRBJ1-3, the V gene TRBV6-5; D perhaps matches TRBD1 (5 bases). Trimming left V 5 bases short and J 3 bases short, with 11 bases between. CDR3 length equals 14 residues. Germline V CDR1 and CDR2: MNHEY, SVGAGI. The CDR3 is CASSERGSGNTIYF. The CDR3 DNA follows: TGTGCCAGCAGTGAACGGGGGAGTGGAAACACCATATATTTT.

The chain recombines TRBV19 with TRBJ1-5, with D tentatively TRBD1 (5 bases). V dropped 7 bases and J dropped 1 base, with 20 bases sitting between them. The CDR3 covers 17 residues. Germline assignment: CDR1 LNHDA and CDR2 SQIVND (reference sequence). The CDR3 loop reads CASTPSAGYLSNQPQHF. DNA of the CDR3: TGTGCCAGTACCCCCAGTGCAGGGTATCTAAGCAATCAGCCCCAGCATTTT.

CDR3: CASRDGQGRFTEAFF. The CDR3 DNA reads as TGTGCCAGCAGGGACGGACAGGGGAGGTTCACTGAAGCTTTCTTT. The V call is TRBV6-1, the J call TRBJ1-1, with 9 bases lining up with TRBD1. With V trimmed by 6 bases and J by 4 bases, 9 bases remained unmatched. The CDR3 sequence is 15 residues long. Germline assignment: CDR1 MNHNS and CDR2 SASEGT.

This chain links TRBV5-4 with TRBJ1-5; no clear D gene. CDR3 length equals 15 residues. The ends were cut back, 0 bases at V and 0 bases at J, with 7 bases in the middle. Germline CDR1 is SGHNT and CDR2 is YYREEE (reference sequence). As DNA, the CDR3 is TGTGCCAGCAGCTTGGATCCGTATAGCAATCAGCCCCAGCATTTT. It codes for CASSLDPYSNQPQHF.

The V call is TRBV5-1, the J call TRBJ2-2; 10 bases align to TRBD1. The junction had 7 bases not matched to a gene; V was cut back by 4 bases and J by 7 bases. Germline-derived CDR1 and CDR2 are SGHRS and YFSETQ. The CDR3 runs 15 residues. Written as DNA, the CDR3 is TGCGCCAGCAGCCCACGACAGGGGGCGATCGGGGAGCTGTTTTTT. Protein product: CASSPRQGAIGELFF.

This chain joins TRBV5-4 and TRBJ2-3, with D hard to call. The V end lost 0 bases, the J end lost 4 bases, and 3 bases lay between the germline ends. The CDR3 sequence is 12 residues long. Germline values: CDR1 SGHNT, CDR2 YYREEE (reference sequence). CDR3 DNA: TGTGCCAGCAGCTTGGCCGCAGATACGCAGTATTTT. Its protein product is CASSLAADTQYF.

This clone was detected a few times. The chain recombines TRBV7-9 with TRBJ2-7; a weak D match, TRBD2 (6 bases). The CDR3 length is 15 residues. Germline lookup yields CDR1 SEHNR and CDR2 FQNEAQ (reference sequence). V was pared by 3 bases and J by 5 bases, with 17 bases between. The CDR3 here is CASSFHGGAENEQYF. The CDR3 nucleotides are TGTGCCAGCAGCTTTCACGGAGGGGCCGAGAACGAGCAGTACTTC.

The chain is built from TRBV11-2 and TRBJ2-3, with no clear D. This CDR3 comprises 16 residues. Germline CDR1 is SGHAT and CDR2 is FQNNGV. Trimming took 3 bases from V and 2 from J, leaving 15 bases between them. In nucleotides, the CDR3 is TGTGCCAGCAGCTTTGTTGCAGCGCACACCACAGATACGCAGTATTTT. Translated: CASSFVAAHTTDTQYF.

This clone was detected only a few times. The junction differs from germline at one of its ends, possibly a read error. The chain couples TRBV7-9 to TRBJ1-2; D not certain. This CDR3 spans 12 amino acids. The germline gives CDR1 SEHNR, CDR2 FQNEAQ (reference sequence). The CDR3 here is CSSSQDIDGYTF. Written as DNA, the CDR3 is TGTTCCAGCAGCCAAGACATAGATGGCTACACCTTC.

This clone rates as medium-sized. The chain is built from TRBV7-2 and TRBJ2-5; no firm D call. The germline V gene encodes CDR1 SGHTA and CDR2 FQGNSA. V was pared by 1 base and J by 5 bases, with 8 bases between. This CDR3 contains 13 residues. CDR3 sequence reads: CASSLVVLETQYF. The CDR3 DNA reads as TGTGCCAGCAGCTTAGTAGTTCTGGAGACCCAGTACTTC.

This clone was counted only a few times. The rearrangement joins TRBV6-6 to TRBJ1-1; D unresolved. The germline CDR1 and CDR2 sequences are MNHNY and SVGAGI (reference sequence). There are 13 residues in the CDR3. Trimming removed 7 bases at V and 4 bases at J, with 13 bases between. This CDR3 reads CASTLSGRTEAFF. The CDR3 DNA reads TGTGCCAGCACCCTTAGTGGGCGCACTGAAGCTTTCTTT.

The genes are TRBV27 and TRBJ1-2, with TRBD1 identical over 8 bases. Trimming took 4 bases from V and 4 from J; bases not matched to a gene: 5. Per the germline V gene, CDR1 is MNHEY and CDR2 is SMNVEV (reference sequence). The CDR3 sequence is 14 residues long. The CDR3 coding sequence is TGTGCCAGCAGTTCCAGGGGGCGAAGCTATGGCTACACCTTC. This encodes CASSSRGRSYGYTF.

This clone was seen only a few times. The rearrangement joins TRBV4-1 to TRBJ1-2; TRBD1 aligns across 8 bases. The ends lost 3 bases at V and 4 bases at J; junction bases unmatched: 4. This CDR3 is 14 amino acids long. CDR1 is MGHRA, CDR2 YSYEKL, per germline. The CDR3 bases are TGCGCCAGCAGCCAGATTGGGACAGGCTATGGCTACACCTTC. Amino acid sequence: CASSQIGTGYGYTF.

V is TRBV19 and J is TRBJ2-1; 12 bases align to TRBD2. Unmatched junction bases numbered 6, after V lost 6 bases and J lost 3 bases. This CDR3 has 16 amino acids. Germline values: CDR1 LNHDA, CDR2 SQIVND (reference sequence). CDR3 sequence: CASRDLAGGLYNEQFF. In nucleotides, the CDR3 is TGTGCCAGTAGGGATCTAGCGGGAGGGCTCTACAATGAGCAGTTCTTC.

A few counts support this clone. The chain carries TRBV4-3 and TRBJ2-3; 9 nucleotides align to TRBD2. V shed 2 bases, J shed 1 base, and the junction held 7 bases outside the gene matches. CDR1 is LGHNA and CDR2 is YSLEER in the germline V gene. The CDR3 has 17 amino acids. This CDR3 reads CASSQNPAGGRTDTQYF. The DNA of the CDR3 is TGCGCCAGCAGCCAAAACCCCGCGGGGGGGCGCACAGATACGCAGTATTTT.

This clone was detected a few times. At one end the junction does not follow the germline gene, possibly because of a read error. The V gene is TRBV28, the J gene TRBJ2-7; 11 positions match TRBD1. The CDR3 consists of 11 residues. Germline V gives CDR1 MDHEN, CDR2 SYDVKM. Here the CDR3 reads CASSWTGGTHF. The DNA of the CDR3 is TGTGCCAGCAGCTGGACAGGGGGCACACACTTC.

V is TRBV2 and J is TRBJ2-7, with D possibly being TRBD2 (5 bases). Germline V CDR1 and CDR2: SNHLY, FYNNEI. Trimming pared 7 bases from V and 3 bases from J, leaving 10 bases between. The CDR3 sequence is 12 residues long. DNA of the CDR3: TGTGCCAGCACAGGAGAGGGCTACGAGCAGTACTTC. Its translation is CASTGEGYEQYF.

The J gene is TRBJ1-5, the V gene TRBV10-3; 11 nucleotides line up with TRBD1. The junction had 3 bases not matched to a gene; V was cut back by 6 bases and J by 5 bases. This CDR3 contains 14 residues. CDR1 is ENHRY, CDR2 SYGVKD, per germline. CDR3 region: CAISLGQGDQPQHF. The DNA for the CDR3 is TGTGCCATCAGCCTGGGACAGGGGGATCAGCCCCAGCATTTT.

Concerning this clone itself: Germline and junction disagree at one end, which may indicate a read error. The CDR3 reads CSSSPGWDRGGSGPYEQYF. In DNA, the CDR3 is TGTTCCAGCAGCCCAGGGTGGGACAGGGGAGGATCAGGTCCCTACGAGCAGTACTTC. This chain links TRBV7-9 with TRBJ2-7; 10 bases agree with TRBD1. The CDR3 contains 19 residues. Germline CDR1 and CDR2: SEHNR and FQNEAQ (reference sequence).

This rearrangement joins TRBV10-2 to TRBJ2-3, with D unclear. Germline lookup yields CDR1 WSHSY and CDR2 SAAADI. V was pared by 8 bases and J by 2 bases, with 14 bases between. The CDR3 sequence is 14 residues long. Written as DNA, the CDR3 is TGCGCCAGCGGAGACGGTAGCTACACAGATACGCAGTATTTT. It codes for CASGDGSYTDTQYF.

The CDR3 nucleotides are TGCGCCAGCAGTTCGGTGATCTCGACTAGCGGATCTTTACGAGACAATGAGCAGTTCTTC. It yields the protein CASSSVISTSGSLRDNEQFF. The chain couples TRBV5-1 to TRBJ2-1; TRBD2 matches 9 bases. CDR3 size: 20 residues. V lost 5 bases and J lost 5; bases outside the gene matches: 23. The germline V gene encodes CDR1 SGHRS and CDR2 YFSETQ.

The chain is built from TRBV7-9 and TRBJ1-1, with TRBD1 identical over 7 bases. The CDR3 contains 14 residues. Trimming removed 5 bases from V and 4 bases from J; junction bases left unmatched: 7. The germline gives CDR1 SEHNR, CDR2 FQNEAQ (reference sequence). CDR3: CASSPQAGGTEAFF. The CDR3, as DNA: TGTGCCAGCAGCCCACAAGCAGGGGGCACTGAAGCTTTCTTT.

The chain has TRBV5-1 and TRBJ1-6; tentative D call: TRBD1 (5 bases). Per the germline V gene, CDR1 is SGHRS and CDR2 is YFSETQ. The ends were cut back, 0 bases at V and 10 bases at J, with 17 bases in the middle. CDR3 size: 16 residues. CDR3 DNA sequence: TGCGCCAGCAGCTTGGATTTGAACAGGAATGACTCACCCCTCCACTTT. This codes for CASSLDLNRNDSPLHF.